Below, one T cell receptor beta chain is given with its context. The data are from a study of blood T cell repertoires in COVID-19. Across the study: Cohort 3 recovery required two negative PCRs, clearance, or symptom resolution.

Sequencing used immunoSEQ multiplex PCR; TCRdb keeps in-frame clones, though not all of them. In the table there are around 360,000 clones, around 87% of which are singletons. The sequenced sample consisted of PBMCs or T cells enriched from blood (not recorded which). This receptor was identified in a man in his forties in a cohort exposed to, infected with or recovered from COVID-19 (not recorded which).

CDR3 in DNA: TGTGCCAGCAGCCCCCCCGGGGGGAGATGGGGAGATACGCAGTATTTT. It encodes CASSPPGGRWGDTQYF. This chain links TRBV11-2 with TRBJ2-3; TRBD2 aligns across 7 bases. The CDR3 length is 16 residues. The trim removed 5 bases at V and 5 bases at J, leaving 13 bases unmatched. Germline values: CDR1 SGHAT, CDR2 FQNNGV.